This T cell receptor beta chain was found in a study of cytomegalovirus exposure and HLA in healthy donors. At the level of the study: Among roughly 180 million T cells, an earlier analysis found 90 million to 130 million unique TCR beta sequences.

General observations from the study: Later analysis showed TCR association rates varying by HLA locus, highest for DRB1 and lowest for HLA-C. V- and J-gene trimming of TCR beta was linked (in a later analysis) to a missense DCLRE1C variant. Using a false discovery rate of 0.05, a later analysis showed that some 16,000 TCR beta sequences were associated with HLA alleles.

This CDR3 has 15 amino acids. Germline CDR1 SGHRS, CDR2 YFSETQ. With 5 bases removed from V and 8 bases from J, the gap between germline ends came to 20 bases. Comments on this clone: What it binds is not known.

In the PCR, 60 Vbeta and 13 Jbeta primers were used. Libraries were prepared by immunoSEQ multiplex PCR; TCRdb keeps only in-frame clonotypes and omits some of them. This sample yields about 140,000 clones, of which 55% to 80% are seen a single time; roughly 1.3% belongs to the top ten. Sequenced sample: PBMCs. V gene TRBV5-1 combines with J gene TRBJ1-3; D remains ambiguous. The receptor was isolated from a woman aged 35 to 49 in good health and CMV-seronegative. The CDR3 DNA reads TGCGCCAGCAGGCCCGGGATTTTCAGGCGAGACACCATATATTTT. Its protein is CASRPGIFRRDTIYF. Complete variable domain (other parts from reference TRBV5-1 and TRBJ1-3): KAGVTQTPRYLIKTRGQQVTLSCSPISGHRSVSWYQQTPGQGLQFLFEYFSETQRNKGNFPGRFSGRQFSNSRSEMNVSTLELGDSALYLCASRPGIFRRDTIYFGEGSWLTVV.